A selection of T cell receptor beta chains follows, all from one sample in a study of vaccination effects on CD4 cells after COVID-19. The table came from immunoSEQ multiplex PCR; TCRdb's copy has only in-frame clones and leaves some out. This sample has 70,000 or so clones, with roughly 73% found just once. The antigens these receptors bind are not known. The sample in question was CD4+ T cells from PBMCs cultured without peptide, obtained after COVID-19 vaccination. These receptors came from a human donor who received a COVID-19 vaccine. The CDR3 runs from the conserved cysteine through the conserved F or W. Fields, in order: V gene, D gene, clone size, J gene, CDR3 DNA, CDR3 protein. D genes are given only for firm matches. Rows give clone size only sometimes, using once, few, many, or a class for an expanded clone.

v_gene: TRBV6-1
d_gene: -
abundance: few
j_gene: TRBJ2-5
CDR3nt: TGTGCCAGCAGTGAATTGTTCCTGGGTAGACAAGAGACCCAGTACTTC
CDR3aa: CASSELFLGRQETQYF

v_gene: TRBV7-9
d_gene: -
abundance: -
j_gene: TRBJ1-1
CDR3nt: TGTGCCAGCAGTACCCGGAGCACTGAAGCTTTCTTT
CDR3aa: CASSTRSTEAFF

v_gene: TRBV7-3
d_gene: -
abundance: -
j_gene: TRBJ2-3
CDR3nt: TGTGCCAGCAGCTTAAGGAGAATCAATGCAGGGTATACAACCCCTGGAAACACAGATACGCAGTATTTT
CDR3aa: CASSLRRINAGYTTPGNTDTQYF

v_gene: TRBV18
d_gene: -
abundance: -
j_gene: TRBJ1-5
CDR3nt: TGTGCCAGCTCGGCAGACAAGAATCAGCCCCAGCATTTT
CDR3aa: CASSADKNQPQHF

v_gene: TRBV5-1
d_gene: -
abundance: few
j_gene: TRBJ2-2
CDR3nt: TGCGCCAGCAGCGCCGCTTGGGCTTTTGACACCGGGGAGCTGTTTTTT
CDR3aa: CASSAAWAFDTGELFF

v_gene: TRBV4-1
d_gene: -
abundance: few
j_gene: TRBJ2-1
CDR3nt: TGCGCCAGCAGACTTGACAGCGGCTCCTACAATGAGCAGTTCTTC
CDR3aa: CASRLDSGSYNEQFF

v_gene: TRBV2
d_gene: -
abundance: -
j_gene: TRBJ2-5
CDR3nt: TGTGCCAGCAGCCGCTTGCGACAGGGAGGGCTAGAGACCCAGTACTTC
CDR3aa: CASSRLRQGGLETQYF

v_gene: TRBV6-1
d_gene: -
abundance: once
j_gene: TRBJ1-1
CDR3nt: TGTGCCAGCAGTGAAGCGTATGGCAGGAAGAACACTGAAGCTTTCTTT
CDR3aa: CASSEAYGRKNTEAFF

v_gene: TRBV18
d_gene: -
abundance: -
j_gene: TRBJ2-5
CDR3nt: TGTGCCAGCTCACCACCGAGCAGCCAAGAGACCCAGTACTTC
CDR3aa: CASSPPSSQETQYF

v_gene: TRBV11-1
d_gene: TRBD1
abundance: few
j_gene: TRBJ1-1
CDR3nt: TGTGCCAGCAGCTCAGGGACAGGGACACTTGAAGCTTTCTTT
CDR3aa: CASSSGTGTLEAFF

v_gene: TRBV19
d_gene: -
abundance: -
j_gene: TRBJ2-3
CDR3nt: TGTGCCAGTAGCCCGCTCAATCCAGATACGCAGTATTTT
CDR3aa: CASSPLNPDTQYF

v_gene: TRBV7-8
d_gene: -
abundance: -
j_gene: TRBJ1-1
CDR3nt: TGTGCCAGCAGCTTATTGGGATCGAACACTGAAGCTTTCTTT
CDR3aa: CASSLLGSNTEAFF

v_gene: TRBV10-2
d_gene: -
abundance: -
j_gene: TRBJ1-2
CDR3nt: TGCGCCAGCAGTGATATGACCACTTCCTATGGCTACACCTTC
CDR3aa: CASSDMTTSYGYTF

v_gene: TRBV3-1/TRBV3-2
d_gene: -
abundance: -
j_gene: TRBJ1-1
CDR3nt: TGTGCCAGCAGACGAGGGACGGCGAACACTGAAGCTTTCTTT
CDR3aa: CASRRGTANTEAFF

v_gene: TRBV5-1
d_gene: -
abundance: once
j_gene: TRBJ2-3
CDR3nt: TGCGCCAGCAGCTTGGAGTTCACAGATACGCAGTATTTT
CDR3aa: CASSLEFTDTQYF

v_gene: TRBV10-2
d_gene: -
abundance: -
j_gene: TRBJ2-5
CDR3nt: TGCGCCAGCAGTGTGTACCAGATCCAAGAGACCCAGTACTTC
CDR3aa: CASSVYQIQETQYF

v_gene: TRBV24-1
d_gene: -
abundance: -
j_gene: TRBJ1-1
CDR3nt: TGTGCCACCAGTGACCCGGGACAAAATTCCCCAGCTTTCTTT
CDR3aa: CATSDPGQNSPAFF

v_gene: TRBV2
d_gene: -
abundance: -
j_gene: TRBJ1-6
CDR3nt: TGTGCCAGCAGTGAAAGGGGCAGGGAGTCCTATAATTCACCCCTCCACTTT
CDR3aa: CASSERGRESYNSPLHF

v_gene: TRBV19
d_gene: TRBD2
abundance: -
j_gene: TRBJ2-2
CDR3nt: TGTGCCAGTAGTATTCGGGGAGGGACCACCGGGGAGCTGTTTTTT
CDR3aa: CASSIRGGTTGELFF

v_gene: TRBV5-1
d_gene: -
abundance: once
j_gene: TRBJ2-2
CDR3nt: TGCGCCAGCACCCCGATTATGTACACCGGGGAGCTGTTTTTT
CDR3aa: CASTPIMYTGELFF

v_gene: TRBV9
d_gene: -
abundance: -
j_gene: TRBJ1-6
CDR3nt: TGTGCCAGCAGCGTAGGGGTAGCTGGGAATTCACCCCTCCACTTT
CDR3aa: CASSVGVAGNSPLHF

v_gene: TRBV2
d_gene: -
abundance: -
j_gene: TRBJ2-1
CDR3nt: TGTGCCTGCCGTGAATGGAATGAGCAGTTCTTC
CDR3aa: CACREWNEQFF

v_gene: TRBV18
d_gene: -
abundance: -
j_gene: TRBJ1-2
CDR3nt: TGTGCCAGCTCACCAGCGATACGGGGTAACTATGGCTACACCTTC
CDR3aa: CASSPAIRGNYGYTF

v_gene: TRBV6-5
d_gene: -
abundance: few
j_gene: TRBJ1-5
CDR3nt: TGTGCCAGCAGTCCGACAGTTTATCAGCCCCAGCATTTT
CDR3aa: CASSPTVYQPQHF

v_gene: TRBV6-1
d_gene: -
abundance: -
j_gene: TRBJ1-3
CDR3nt: TGTGCCAGCAGTGAACAGGTTTCCACCATATATTTT
CDR3aa: CASSEQVSTIYF

v_gene: TRBV3-1/TRBV3-2
d_gene: -
abundance: once
j_gene: TRBJ2-6
CDR3nt: TGTGCCAGCAGTTTGAGTTCAGGGGCCAACGTCCTGACTTTC
CDR3aa: CASSLSSGANVLTF

v_gene: TRBV19
d_gene: -
abundance: -
j_gene: TRBJ1-3
CDR3nt: TGTGCCAGTAGTCGTATAGGGGATTACTCTGGAAACACCATATATTTT
CDR3aa: CASSRIGDYSGNTIYF

v_gene: TRBV19
d_gene: TRBD1
abundance: -
j_gene: TRBJ1-5
CDR3nt: TGTGCCAGTAGTATCACCGGGACAGGGCTTTCCAATCAGCCCCAGCATTTT
CDR3aa: CASSITGTGLSNQPQHF

v_gene: TRBV12-3/TRBV12-4
d_gene: -
abundance: -
j_gene: TRBJ1-2
CDR3nt: TGTGCCAGCAGAAAGACAGCTAACTATGGCTACACCTTC
CDR3aa: CASRKTANYGYTF

v_gene: TRBV6-5
d_gene: -
abundance: -
j_gene: TRBJ1-3
CDR3nt: TGTGCCAGCAGTTACGGGCAGGGCGCTGGAAACACCATATATTTT
CDR3aa: CASSYGQGAGNTIYF

v_gene: TRBV6-5
d_gene: TRBD1
abundance: -
j_gene: TRBJ1-1
CDR3nt: TGTGCCAGCACCACAGGGGGGGCACTCACTGAAGCTTTCTTT
CDR3aa: CASTTGGALTEAFF

v_gene: TRBV2
d_gene: -
abundance: -
j_gene: TRBJ2-2
CDR3nt: TGTGCCAGCAGCTTGTGGGGGCCGAACACCGGGGAGCTGTTTTTT
CDR3aa: CASSLWGPNTGELFF

v_gene: TRBV6-5
d_gene: -
abundance: -
j_gene: TRBJ1-5
CDR3nt: TGTGCCAGCAAAGCGTTGGCGAATCAGCCCCAGCATTTT
CDR3aa: CASKALANQPQHF

v_gene: TRBV15
d_gene: -
abundance: -
j_gene: TRBJ1-2
CDR3nt: TGTGCCACCAGCAGAGCCCTCAACGGTGATGGCGGTGGCTACACCTTC
CDR3aa: CATSRALNGDGGGYTF

v_gene: TRBV7-9
d_gene: TRBD1
abundance: once
j_gene: TRBJ2-2
CDR3nt: TGTGCCAGCAGCTTAGCTATAACAGGGGCCGGGGAGCTGTTTTTT
CDR3aa: CASSLAITGAGELFF

v_gene: TRBV4-3
d_gene: -
abundance: -
j_gene: TRBJ1-1
CDR3nt: TGCGCCAGCAGCCAAGATAGGGCAGGCAACACTGAAGCTTTCTTT
CDR3aa: CASSQDRAGNTEAFF

v_gene: TRBV5-1
d_gene: TRBD1
abundance: few
j_gene: TRBJ1-5
CDR3nt: TGCGCCAGCAGCTTGGGGACAGGGGGAGGCAATCAGCCCCAGCATTTT
CDR3aa: CASSLGTGGGNQPQHF

v_gene: TRBV29-1
d_gene: -
abundance: -
j_gene: TRBJ2-4
CDR3nt: TGCAGCGTTAGGCAGGAGGGTGACAAAAACATTCAGTACTTC
CDR3aa: CSVRQEGDKNIQYF

v_gene: TRBV19
d_gene: -
abundance: few
j_gene: TRBJ1-5
CDR3nt: TGTGCCAGTAGTATAACACTTGGTGATCAGCCCCAGCATTTT
CDR3aa: CASSITLGDQPQHF

v_gene: TRBV6-5
d_gene: -
abundance: -
j_gene: TRBJ2-4
CDR3nt: TGTGCCAGCAGCTCAATGACGCCTAAAAACATTCAGTACTTC
CDR3aa: CASSSMTPKNIQYF

v_gene: TRBV28
d_gene: -
abundance: once
j_gene: TRBJ2-1
CDR3nt: TGTGCCAGCAGTCCCCCACCTAGCTCCTACAATGAGCAGTTCTTC
CDR3aa: CASSPPPSSYNEQFF

v_gene: TRBV6-4
d_gene: TRBD2
abundance: -
j_gene: TRBJ2-5
CDR3nt: TGTGCCAGCAGGGGGACTAGCGGGGATCAAGAGACCCAGTACTTC
CDR3aa: CASRGTSGDQETQYF

v_gene: TRBV24-1
d_gene: TRBD1
abundance: -
j_gene: TRBJ2-5
CDR3nt: TGTGCCACCAGTGACCCCAGGGGGTCAGGCGAGACCCAGTACTTC
CDR3aa: CATSDPRGSGETQYF

v_gene: TRBV12-3/TRBV12-4
d_gene: -
abundance: -
j_gene: TRBJ1-1
CDR3nt: TGTGCCAGCACTCTGGATCGGGGCGGTGAAGCTTTCTTT
CDR3aa: CASTLDRGGEAFF

v_gene: TRBV20-1
d_gene: -
abundance: -
j_gene: TRBJ1-4
CDR3nt: TGCAGTGCTAGTCCAACTAATGAAAAACTGTTTTTT
CDR3aa: CSASPTNEKLFF

v_gene: TRBV7-9
d_gene: -
abundance: -
j_gene: TRBJ2-5
CDR3nt: TGTGCCAGCAGCTCCATCGTTTTTCAAGAGACCCAGTACTTC
CDR3aa: CASSSIVFQETQYF

v_gene: TRBV5-5
d_gene: TRBD1
abundance: -
j_gene: TRBJ1-5
CDR3nt: TGTGCCAGCAGCTCTGCACCGGGACAGGGAAGAAGGCCCCAGCATTTT
CDR3aa: CASSSAPGQGRRPQHF

v_gene: TRBV5-1
d_gene: TRBD1
abundance: -
j_gene: TRBJ1-6
CDR3nt: TGCGCCAGCAGCAGAGGACAGGGACCGAATTCACCCCTCCACTTT
CDR3aa: CASSRGQGPNSPLHF

v_gene: TRBV5-5
d_gene: -
abundance: -
j_gene: TRBJ1-5
CDR3nt: TGTGCCAGCAGCCCAGACGGTTCTAGCAATCAGCCCCAGCATTTT
CDR3aa: CASSPDGSSNQPQHF